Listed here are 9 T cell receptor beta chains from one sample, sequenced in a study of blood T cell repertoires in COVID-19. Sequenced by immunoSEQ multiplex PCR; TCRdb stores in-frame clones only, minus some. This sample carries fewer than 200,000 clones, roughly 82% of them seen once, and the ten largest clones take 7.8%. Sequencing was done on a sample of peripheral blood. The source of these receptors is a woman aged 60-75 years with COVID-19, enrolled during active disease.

CDR3 DNA sequence: TGCGCCAGCAGCTTATTAACCGGGAAGGATAATTCACCCCTCCACTTT. Protein: CASSLLTGKDNSPLHF. The rearrangement links TRBV5-1 to TRBJ1-6; D is uncertain. This CDR3 region has 16 residues. V was cut by 2 bases and J by 5 bases, with 14 bases left in between. Looked up from germline, CDR1 is SGHRS and CDR2 is YFSETQ.

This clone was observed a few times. In nucleotides, the CDR3 is TGTGCCAGCAGCTTGATAGCGGGAGTTCACGGGGAGCTGTTTTTT. This translates into CASSLIAGVHGELFF. The chain carries TRBV5-6 and TRBJ2-2; 9 positions agree with TRBD2. From germline, CDR1 is SGHDT and CDR2 YYEEEE. V lost 1 base to trimming and J lost 7 bases; unmatched junction nucleotides: 5. The CDR3 length is 15 residues.

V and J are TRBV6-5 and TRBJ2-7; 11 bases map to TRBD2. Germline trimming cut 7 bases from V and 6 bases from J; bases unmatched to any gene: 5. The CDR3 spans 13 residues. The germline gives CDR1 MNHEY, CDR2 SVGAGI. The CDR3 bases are TGTGCCAGCACCGGGACTAGCGGAGCCGAGCAGTACTTC. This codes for CASTGTSGAEQYF.

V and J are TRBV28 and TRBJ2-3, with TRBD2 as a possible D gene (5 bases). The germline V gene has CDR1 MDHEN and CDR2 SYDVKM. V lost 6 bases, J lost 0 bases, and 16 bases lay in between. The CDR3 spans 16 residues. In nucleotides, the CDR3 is TGTGCCAGCAGCCAAAATAGCGCCACTAGCACAGATACGCAGTATTTT. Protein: CASSQNSATSTDTQYF.

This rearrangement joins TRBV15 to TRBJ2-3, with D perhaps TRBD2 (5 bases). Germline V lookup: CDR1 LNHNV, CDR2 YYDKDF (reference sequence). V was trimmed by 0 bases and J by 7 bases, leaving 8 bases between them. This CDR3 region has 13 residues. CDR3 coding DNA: TGTGCCACCAGCAGAGACTCGGGAAATACGCAGTATTTT. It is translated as CATSRDSGNTQYF.

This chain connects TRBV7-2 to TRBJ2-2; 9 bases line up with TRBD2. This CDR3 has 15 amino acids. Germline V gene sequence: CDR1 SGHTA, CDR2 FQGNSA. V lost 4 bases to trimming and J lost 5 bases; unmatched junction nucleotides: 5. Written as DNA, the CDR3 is TGTGCCAGCAGCTCAATAGCGGGAGAAACCGGGGAGCTGTTTTTT. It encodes CASSSIAGETGELFF.

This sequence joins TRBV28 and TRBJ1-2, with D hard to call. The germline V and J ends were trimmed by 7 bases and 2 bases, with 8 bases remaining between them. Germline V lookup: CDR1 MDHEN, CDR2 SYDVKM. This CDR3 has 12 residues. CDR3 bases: TGTGCCAGCATTACGGGGAACTATGGCTACACCTTC. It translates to CASITGNYGYTF.

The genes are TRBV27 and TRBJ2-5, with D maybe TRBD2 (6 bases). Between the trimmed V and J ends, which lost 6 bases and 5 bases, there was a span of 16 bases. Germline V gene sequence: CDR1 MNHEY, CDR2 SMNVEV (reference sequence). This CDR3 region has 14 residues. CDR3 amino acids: CASRRDFWGETQYF. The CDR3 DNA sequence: TGTGCCAGCAGACGGGACTTTTGGGGGGAGACCCAGTACTTC.

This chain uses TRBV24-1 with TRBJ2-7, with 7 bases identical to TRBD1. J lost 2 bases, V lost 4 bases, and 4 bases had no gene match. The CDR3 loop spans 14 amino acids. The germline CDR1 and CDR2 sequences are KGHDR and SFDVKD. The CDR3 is CATSDADRTYEQYF. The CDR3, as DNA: TGTGCCACCAGTGACGCGGACAGGACCTACGAGCAGTACTTC.